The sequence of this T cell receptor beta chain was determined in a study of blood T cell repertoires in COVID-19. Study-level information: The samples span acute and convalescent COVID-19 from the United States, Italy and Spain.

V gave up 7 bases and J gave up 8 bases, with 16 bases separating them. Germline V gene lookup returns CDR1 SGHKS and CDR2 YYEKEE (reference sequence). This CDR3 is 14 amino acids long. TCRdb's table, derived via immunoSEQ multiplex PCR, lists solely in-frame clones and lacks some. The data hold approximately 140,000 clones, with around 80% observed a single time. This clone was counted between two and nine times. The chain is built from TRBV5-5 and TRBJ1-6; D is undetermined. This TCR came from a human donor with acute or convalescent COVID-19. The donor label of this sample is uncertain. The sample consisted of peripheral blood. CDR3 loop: CASGKTLDYSPLHF. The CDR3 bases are TGTGCCAGCGGAAAGACTCTAGATTATTCACCCCTCCACTTT.